A selection of T cell receptor beta chains follows, all from one sample in a study of T-cell reconstitution after alpha-beta-depleted transplantation in children. Via MiXCR, TCRdb re-called the PCR reads, giving one row per CDR3 protein. The table has 70,000 to 95,000 distinct CDR3 sequences, 15% to 20% seen once. The specimen comprised PBMCs, mostly from graft donor cells, sampled 360 days after TCRalphabeta/CD19-depleted stem cell transplant. These receptors were taken from a male patient between 2 and 9 years old who had a stem cell transplant for acute lymphoblastic leukemia, so the T cells may come from the graft donor. Both conserved end residues are part of each CDR3. The order of the fields is V gene, J gene, CDR3 length, clone size, D gene, CDR3 DNA, CDR3 protein. D genes are given only for firm matches. A clone size is listed for some rows: how often the clone was seen (once, few, many), or a class if it is expanded.

v_gene: TRBV11-1; j_gene: TRBJ2-7; len: 18; abundance: once; d_gene: -; CDR3nt: TGTGCCAGCAGCTTAGGGGGCAGGGCCGGGACTCGCTCCTACGAGCAGTACTTC; CDR3aa: CASSLGGRAGTRSYEQYF
v_gene: TRBV15; j_gene: TRBJ2-1; len: 15; abundance: few; d_gene: TRBD1; CDR3nt: TGTGCCACCAGCAGAGGGGGACAGGGGTACAATGAGCAGTTCTTC; CDR3aa: CATSRGGQGYNEQFF
v_gene: TRBV29-1; j_gene: TRBJ2-5; len: 12; abundance: few; d_gene: -; CDR3nt: TGCAGCGCCCAGTACACGCAAGAGACCCAGTACTTC; CDR3aa: CSAQYTQETQYF
v_gene: TRBV9; j_gene: TRBJ2-1; len: 15; abundance: few; d_gene: TRBD1; CDR3nt: TGTGCCAGCAGCGTTCCGGACAGGGGGTACAATGAGCAGTTCTTC; CDR3aa: CASSVPDRGYNEQFF
v_gene: TRBV7-9; j_gene: TRBJ1-4; len: 14; abundance: -; d_gene: -; CDR3nt: TGTGCCAGCAGCTTAAGGGGTTCTAATGAAAAACTGTTTTTT; CDR3aa: CASSLRGSNEKLFF
v_gene: TRBV10-3; j_gene: TRBJ2-1; len: 15; abundance: few; d_gene: -; CDR3nt: TGTGCCATCAGGTCGACTAGGAGTTCGTACAATGAGCAGTTCTTC; CDR3aa: CAIRSTRSSYNEQFF
v_gene: TRBV5-1; j_gene: TRBJ1-2; len: 13; abundance: -; d_gene: -; CDR3nt: TGCGCCAGCAGCCCAGGACCGCTTTATGGCTACACCTTC; CDR3aa: CASSPGPLYGYTF
v_gene: TRBV5-1; j_gene: TRBJ2-5; len: 14; abundance: many; d_gene: -; CDR3nt: TGCGCCAGCAGGGGGGGACCGGCCCAAGAGACCCAGTACTTC; CDR3aa: CASRGGPAQETQYF
v_gene: TRBV7-9; j_gene: TRBJ1-5; len: 15; abundance: many; d_gene: -; CDR3nt: TGTGCCAGCAGCTTCGGACTTCTAACGGGTCAGCCCCAGCATTTT; CDR3aa: CASSFGLLTGQPQHF
v_gene: TRBV5-5; j_gene: TRBJ2-7; len: 15; abundance: -; d_gene: -; CDR3nt: TGTGCCAGCAGCTTGGAGGCTTTCCCTTGGGACGAGCAGTACTTC; CDR3aa: CASSLEAFPWDEQYF
v_gene: TRBV12-3/TRBV12-4; j_gene: TRBJ1-2; len: 14; abundance: -; d_gene: -; CDR3nt: TGTGCCAGCAGTTTTCGGACAGTTAACTATGGCTACACCTTC; CDR3aa: CASSFRTVNYGYTF
v_gene: TRBV7-2; j_gene: TRBJ1-3; len: 15; abundance: few; d_gene: -; CDR3nt: TGTGCCAGTTACAGGGCGCCGTACTCTGGAAACACCATATATTTT; CDR3aa: CASYRAPYSGNTIYF
v_gene: TRBV28; j_gene: TRBJ2-1; len: 14; abundance: many; d_gene: TRBD1; CDR3nt: TGTGCCAGCGGCGGCCGGGACAGATACAATGAGCAGTTCTTC; CDR3aa: CASGGRDRYNEQFF
v_gene: TRBV7-9; j_gene: TRBJ2-5; len: 16; abundance: -; d_gene: TRBD2; CDR3nt: TGTGCCAGCAGCGTTCGCAGCGGGAGGGGATTGGATACCCAGTACTTC; CDR3aa: CASSVRSGRGLDTQYF
v_gene: TRBV5-1; j_gene: TRBJ2-5; len: 14; abundance: few; d_gene: -; CDR3nt: TGCGCCAGCAGTACGGCAGGGTGGAAAGAGACCCAGTACTTC; CDR3aa: CASSTAGWKETQYF
v_gene: TRBV11-2; j_gene: TRBJ2-1; len: 19; abundance: -; d_gene: -; CDR3nt: TGTGCCAGCAGCTTACGAGGGGAAGAAACCATTCTCTCCTACAATGAGCAGTTCTTC; CDR3aa: CASSLRGEETILSYNEQFF
v_gene: TRBV20-1; j_gene: TRBJ2-5; len: 11; abundance: many; d_gene: -; CDR3nt: TGCAGTGCTAGAGGGGGCGAGACCCAGTACTTC; CDR3aa: CSARGGETQYF
v_gene: TRBV10-3; j_gene: TRBJ1-6; len: 14; abundance: few; d_gene: -; CDR3nt: TGTGCCATCAGTGGACAGGAGAGGGATTCACCCCTCCACTTT; CDR3aa: CAISGQERDSPLHF
v_gene: TRBV12-3/TRBV12-4; j_gene: TRBJ2-7; len: 18; abundance: few; d_gene: -; CDR3nt: TGTGCCAGCAGCTTCAGTGGGGGGATCCAGGGTAATTACTACGAGCAGTACTTC; CDR3aa: CASSFSGGIQGNYYEQYF
v_gene: TRBV29-1; j_gene: TRBJ2-7; len: 14; abundance: few; d_gene: -; CDR3nt: TGCAGCGTTCCCCTAAAGGGCAATCCCTACGAGCAGTACTTC; CDR3aa: CSVPLKGNPYEQYF
v_gene: TRBV3-1; j_gene: TRBJ2-5; len: 11; abundance: -; d_gene: -; CDR3nt: TGTGCCAGCAGCCAACGGGAGACCCAGTACTTC; CDR3aa: CASSQRETQYF
v_gene: TRBV7-9; j_gene: TRBJ2-7; len: 16; abundance: -; d_gene: TRBD1; CDR3nt: TGTACCAGCAGCTTGTCCGGGACAGAGTTCACCTACGAGCAGTACTTC; CDR3aa: CTSSLSGTEFTYEQYF
v_gene: TRBV4-2; j_gene: TRBJ2-1; len: 16; abundance: few; d_gene: -; CDR3nt: TGTGCCAGCAGCCAAGATCCCCAGGGGTCCTACAATGAGCAGTTCTTC; CDR3aa: CASSQDPQGSYNEQFF
v_gene: TRBV10-3; j_gene: TRBJ2-5; len: 15; abundance: few; d_gene: -; CDR3nt: TGTGCCACCAGACCGGGACTTCTGTACCAAGAGACCCAGTACTTC; CDR3aa: CATRPGLLYQETQYF
v_gene: TRBV20-1; j_gene: TRBJ2-7; len: 14; abundance: few; d_gene: TRBD1; CDR3nt: TGCAGTGCTGAGAGGGACAGGGGTAACCACGAGCAGTACTTC; CDR3aa: CSAERDRGNHEQYF
v_gene: TRBV28; j_gene: TRBJ1-2; len: 15; abundance: -; d_gene: TRBD1; CDR3nt: TGTGCCAGCAGTTTCTCCGACAGGGGGTATAGTGGCTACACCTTC; CDR3aa: CASSFSDRGYSGYTF
v_gene: TRBV20-1; j_gene: TRBJ2-2; len: 14; abundance: -; d_gene: -; CDR3nt: TGCAGTGCTAGGGGCAGGGAAGGAACCGGGGAGCTGTTTTTT; CDR3aa: CSARGREGTGELFF
v_gene: TRBV5-1; j_gene: TRBJ2-3; len: 16; abundance: -; d_gene: TRBD2; CDR3nt: TGCGCCAGCAGCCTCGGACTAGCGGGGGTTCCAGATACGCAGTATTTT; CDR3aa: CASSLGLAGVPDTQYF
v_gene: TRBV6-1; j_gene: TRBJ1-2; len: 13; abundance: -; d_gene: -; CDR3nt: TGTGCCAGCAGGGACATCCAAAACTATGGCTACACCTTC; CDR3aa: CASRDIQNYGYTF
v_gene: TRBV5-1; j_gene: TRBJ2-2; len: 15; abundance: many; d_gene: -; CDR3nt: TGCGCCAGCAGCTTGCAGCGGGCGAACACCGGGGAGCTGTTTTTT; CDR3aa: CASSLQRANTGELFF
v_gene: TRBV3-1; j_gene: TRBJ2-1; len: 19; abundance: -; d_gene: TRBD1; CDR3nt: TGTGCCAGCAGCCAAGATGGGACAGGGGGCTTGTTTTTCTACAATGAGCAGTTCTTC; CDR3aa: CASSQDGTGGLFFYNEQFF
v_gene: TRBV19; j_gene: TRBJ1-1; len: 14; abundance: few; d_gene: -; CDR3nt: TGTGCCAGTAGTATCGGACACTCGGTCCCTGAAGCTTTCTTT; CDR3aa: CASSIGHSVPEAFF
v_gene: TRBV24-1; j_gene: TRBJ2-1; len: 12; abundance: many; d_gene: -; CDR3nt: TGTGCCACCAGTGATTTGATCCATGAGCAGTTCTTC; CDR3aa: CATSDLIHEQFF
v_gene: TRBV30; j_gene: TRBJ2-7; len: 13; abundance: -; d_gene: -; CDR3nt: TGTGCCTGGAGTGAAAGGGTAGGCTACGAGCAGTACTTC; CDR3aa: CAWSERVGYEQYF
v_gene: TRBV29-1; j_gene: TRBJ1-2; len: 13; abundance: few; d_gene: TRBD1; CDR3nt: TGCAGCGTGGGGGACAGGGATAGGCATGGCTACACCTTC; CDR3aa: CSVGDRDRHGYTF
v_gene: TRBV5-1; j_gene: TRBJ1-1; len: 16; abundance: few; d_gene: -; CDR3nt: TGCGCCAGCAGCTTGGATACAGGTGTGGGGAACACTGAAGCTTTCTTT; CDR3aa: CASSLDTGVGNTEAFF
v_gene: TRBV28; j_gene: TRBJ1-5; len: 15; abundance: -; d_gene: -; CDR3nt: TGTGCCAGCAGGGCAGGGGTGGTGGTTGCTCAGCCCCAGCATTTT; CDR3aa: CASRAGVVVAQPQHF
v_gene: TRBV7-9; j_gene: TRBJ2-7; len: 14; abundance: few; d_gene: -; CDR3nt: TGTGCCAGCAGCCCCAGGGGCGATCCCTACGAGCAGTACTTC; CDR3aa: CASSPRGDPYEQYF
v_gene: TRBV20-1; j_gene: TRBJ2-7; len: 17; abundance: -; d_gene: -; CDR3nt: TGCAGTGCTAGGCCGGGGATAGTGGGAGCCCCCTCCTACGAGCAGTACTTC; CDR3aa: CSARPGIVGAPSYEQYF
v_gene: TRBV5-1; j_gene: TRBJ1-4; len: 12; abundance: -; d_gene: -; CDR3nt: TGCGCCAGCAGCGCGGGGAATGAAAAACTGTTTTTT; CDR3aa: CASSAGNEKLFF
v_gene: TRBV5-1; j_gene: TRBJ2-1; len: 15; abundance: many; d_gene: TRBD2; CDR3nt: TGCGCCAGCAGCTGGGGACTAGCGGGAGGGCCTGAGCAGTTCTTC; CDR3aa: CASSWGLAGGPEQFF
v_gene: TRBV28; j_gene: TRBJ2-7; len: 15; abundance: -; d_gene: -; CDR3nt: TGTGCCAGCAGTTTGGGATGGACGGTCTCCTACGAGCAGTACTTC; CDR3aa: CASSLGWTVSYEQYF
v_gene: TRBV3-1; j_gene: TRBJ2-3; len: 16; abundance: -; d_gene: -; CDR3nt: TGTGCCAGCAGCCAAGATATGTGGGACACCACAGATACGCAGTATTTT; CDR3aa: CASSQDMWDTTDTQYF
v_gene: TRBV20-1; j_gene: TRBJ2-1; len: 17; abundance: -; d_gene: TRBD2; CDR3nt: TGCAGTGCAGGGGGGACTAGCGTGCCTCTCTCCTACAATGAGCAGTTCTTC; CDR3aa: CSAGGTSVPLSYNEQFF
v_gene: TRBV25-1; j_gene: TRBJ2-1; len: 17; abundance: -; d_gene: TRBD1; CDR3nt: TGTGCCACCCAGGGACAGGGCGGACTAGTTCGGTACAATGAGCAGTTCTTC; CDR3aa: CATQGQGGLVRYNEQFF
v_gene: TRBV28; j_gene: TRBJ1-5; len: 16; abundance: many; d_gene: TRBD1; CDR3nt: TGTGCCACCCGTCGGGGACAGTTCCCTTTCAATCAGCCCCAGCATTTT; CDR3aa: CATRRGQFPFNQPQHF
v_gene: TRBV5-1; j_gene: TRBJ2-7; len: 14; abundance: -; d_gene: TRBD1; CDR3nt: TGCGCCAGCAGCCCCCGGGACAGGGGACCCGAGCAGTACTTC; CDR3aa: CASSPRDRGPEQYF
v_gene: TRBV10-3; j_gene: TRBJ2-5; len: 13; abundance: -; d_gene: -; CDR3nt: TGTGCCACTCTAAAGGAGGATCAAGAGACCCAGTACTTC; CDR3aa: CATLKEDQETQYF
v_gene: TRBV20-1; j_gene: TRBJ2-7; len: 15; abundance: few; d_gene: TRBD1; CDR3nt: TGCAGTGCCCCACCCACCGGGACAGGGCCTTACGAGCAGTACTTC; CDR3aa: CSAPPTGTGPYEQYF